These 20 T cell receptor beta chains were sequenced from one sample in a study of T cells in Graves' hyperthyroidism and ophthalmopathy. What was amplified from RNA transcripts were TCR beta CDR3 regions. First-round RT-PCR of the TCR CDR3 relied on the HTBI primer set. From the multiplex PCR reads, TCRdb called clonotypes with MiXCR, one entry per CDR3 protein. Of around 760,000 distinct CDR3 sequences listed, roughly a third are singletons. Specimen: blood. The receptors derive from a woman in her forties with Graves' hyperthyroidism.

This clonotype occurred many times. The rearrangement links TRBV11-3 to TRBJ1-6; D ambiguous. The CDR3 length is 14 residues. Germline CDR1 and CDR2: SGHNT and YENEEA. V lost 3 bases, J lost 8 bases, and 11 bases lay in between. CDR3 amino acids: CASSFGKTYSPLHF. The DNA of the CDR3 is TGTGCCAGCAGCTTTGGAAAGACCTATTCACCCCTCCACTTT.

The CDR3 region has the DNA TGTGCCAGCAGTTTAGGGGAGGGGAACTATGGCTACACCTTC. It specifies CASSLGEGNYGYTF. The chain employs TRBV2 and TRBJ1-2, with a tentative D call TRBD1 (5 bases). The V end was cut by 5 bases, the J end by 2 bases, with 12 bases between. There are 14 residues in the CDR3. Germline CDR1 SNHLY, CDR2 FYNNEI.

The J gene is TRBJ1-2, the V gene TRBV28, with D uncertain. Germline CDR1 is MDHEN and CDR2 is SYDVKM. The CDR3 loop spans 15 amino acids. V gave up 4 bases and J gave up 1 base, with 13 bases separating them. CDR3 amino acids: CASSSPPDDNYGYTF. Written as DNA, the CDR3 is TGTGCCAGCAGTTCTCCCCCCGACGATAACTATGGCTACACCTTC.

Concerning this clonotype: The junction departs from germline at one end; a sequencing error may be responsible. The CDR3 DNA reads as TGTGCCATCCCGGGCGTCGCTGGGGCCTACGTCCTGACTTTC. This translates into CAIPGVAGAYVLTF. J is TRBJ2-6 and V is TRBV10-3, with D possibly TRBD1 on 5 matching bases. This CDR3 is 14 amino acids long. From germline, CDR1 is ENHRY and CDR2 SYGVKD.

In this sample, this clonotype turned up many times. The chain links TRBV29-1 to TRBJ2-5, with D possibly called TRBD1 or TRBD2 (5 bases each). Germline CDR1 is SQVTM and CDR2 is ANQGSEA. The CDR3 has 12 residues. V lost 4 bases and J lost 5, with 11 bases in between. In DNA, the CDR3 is TGCAGCGTTGCCCGGGGACCGGAGACCCAGTACTTC. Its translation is CSVARGPETQYF.

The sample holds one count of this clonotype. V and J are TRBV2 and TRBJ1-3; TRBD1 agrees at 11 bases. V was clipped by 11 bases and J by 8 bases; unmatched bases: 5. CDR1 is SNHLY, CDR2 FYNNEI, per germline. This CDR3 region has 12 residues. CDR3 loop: CAFGQGAHTIYF. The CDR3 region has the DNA TGTGCCTTCGGACAGGGGGCGCACACCATATATTTT. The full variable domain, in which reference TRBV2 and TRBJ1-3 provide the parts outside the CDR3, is EPEVTQTPSHQVTQMGQEVILRCVPISNHLYFYWYRQILGQKVEFLVSFYNNEISEKSEIFDDQFSVERPDGSNFTLKIRSTKLEDSAMYFCAFGQGAHTIYFGEGSWLTVV.

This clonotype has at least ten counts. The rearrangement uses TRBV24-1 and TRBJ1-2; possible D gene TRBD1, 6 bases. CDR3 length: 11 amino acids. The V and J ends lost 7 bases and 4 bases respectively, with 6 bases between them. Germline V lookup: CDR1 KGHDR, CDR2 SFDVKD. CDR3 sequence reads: CATRQGYGYTF. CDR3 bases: TGTGCCACCAGACAGGGCTATGGCTACACCTTC.

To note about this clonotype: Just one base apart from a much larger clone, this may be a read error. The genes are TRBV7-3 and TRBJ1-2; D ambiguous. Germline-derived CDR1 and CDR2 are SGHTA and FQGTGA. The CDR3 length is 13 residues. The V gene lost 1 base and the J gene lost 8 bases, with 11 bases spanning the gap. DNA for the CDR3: TGTGCCAGCAGCTTAATGCATGGGAGGGGCTACACCTTC. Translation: CASSLMHGRGYTF.

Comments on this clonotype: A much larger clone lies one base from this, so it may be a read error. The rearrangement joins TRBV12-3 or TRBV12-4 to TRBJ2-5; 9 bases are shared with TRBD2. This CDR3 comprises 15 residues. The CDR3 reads CAGSLGLAGEETQYF. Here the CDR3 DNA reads TGTGCCGGCAGTTTGGGATTAGCGGGGGAAGAGACCCAGTACTTC.

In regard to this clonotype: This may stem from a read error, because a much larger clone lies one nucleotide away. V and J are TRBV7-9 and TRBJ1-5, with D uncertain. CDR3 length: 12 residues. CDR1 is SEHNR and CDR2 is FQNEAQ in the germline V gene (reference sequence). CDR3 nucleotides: TGTGCCAGCAGCCCCCAAGATCAGCTCCAGCATTTT. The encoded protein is CASSPQDQLQHF.

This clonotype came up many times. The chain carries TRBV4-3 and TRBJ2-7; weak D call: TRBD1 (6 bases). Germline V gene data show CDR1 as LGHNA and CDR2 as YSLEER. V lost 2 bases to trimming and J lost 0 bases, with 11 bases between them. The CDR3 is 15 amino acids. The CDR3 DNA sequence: TGCGCCAGCAGCCAAACCAGGGACACCTCCTACGAGCAGTACTTC. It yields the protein CASSQTRDTSYEQYF.

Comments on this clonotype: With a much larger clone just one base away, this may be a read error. CDR3 in amino acids: CSTSGPRETQYF. The CDR3 DNA is TGCAGTACTAGTGGACCACGGGAGACCCAGTACTTC. V usage is TRBV20-1 and J usage is TRBJ2-5; D perhaps matches TRBD2 (5 bases). The CDR3 consists of 12 residues. Germline loops: CDR1 DFQATT, CDR2 SNEGSKA (reference sequence).

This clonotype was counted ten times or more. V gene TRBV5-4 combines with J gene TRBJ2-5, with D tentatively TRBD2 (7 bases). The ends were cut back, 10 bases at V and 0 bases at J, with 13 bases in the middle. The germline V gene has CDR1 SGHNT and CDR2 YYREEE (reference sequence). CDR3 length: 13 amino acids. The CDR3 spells CAGGGGHQETQYF. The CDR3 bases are TGTGCCGGAGGCGGGGGCCACCAAGAGACCCAGTACTTC. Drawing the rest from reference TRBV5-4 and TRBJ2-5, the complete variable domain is ETGVTQSPTHLIKTRGQQVTLRCSSQSGHNTVSWYQQALGQGPQFIFQYYREEENGRGNFPPRFSGLQFPNYSSELNVNALELDDSALYLCAGGGGHQETQYFGPGTRLLVL.

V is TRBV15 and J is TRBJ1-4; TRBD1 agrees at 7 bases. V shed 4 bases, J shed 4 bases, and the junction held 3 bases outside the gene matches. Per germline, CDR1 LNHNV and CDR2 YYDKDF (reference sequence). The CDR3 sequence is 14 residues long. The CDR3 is CATSIDRDNEKLFF. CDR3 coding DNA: TGTGCCACCAGCATCGACAGGGATAATGAAAAACTGTTTTTT.

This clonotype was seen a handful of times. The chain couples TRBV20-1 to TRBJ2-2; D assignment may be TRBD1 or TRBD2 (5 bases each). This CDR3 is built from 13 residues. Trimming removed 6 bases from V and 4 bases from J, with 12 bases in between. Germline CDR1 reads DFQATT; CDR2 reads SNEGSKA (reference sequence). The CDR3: CSAAEGSTGELFF. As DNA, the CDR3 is TGCAGTGCGGCTGAGGGGAGCACCGGGGAGCTGTTTTTT.

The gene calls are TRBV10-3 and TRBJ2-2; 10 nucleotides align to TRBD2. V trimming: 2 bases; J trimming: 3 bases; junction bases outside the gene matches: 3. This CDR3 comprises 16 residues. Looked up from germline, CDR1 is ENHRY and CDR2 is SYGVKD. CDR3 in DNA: TGTGCCATCAGTGAGAGGACTAGCGGATACACCGGGGAGCTGTTTTTT. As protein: CAISERTSGYTGELFF.

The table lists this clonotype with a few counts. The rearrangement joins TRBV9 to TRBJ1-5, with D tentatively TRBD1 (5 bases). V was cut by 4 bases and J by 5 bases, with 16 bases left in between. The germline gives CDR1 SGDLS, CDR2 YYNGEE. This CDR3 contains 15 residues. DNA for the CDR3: TGTGCCAGCAGCAAAGGGCCCAGGGATTATCAGCCCCAGCATTTT. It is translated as CASSKGPRDYQPQHF.

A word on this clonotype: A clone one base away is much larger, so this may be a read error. CDR3 loop: CSATRTGGLGKLFF. In DNA, the CDR3 is TGCAGTGCTACGAGGACAGGGGGGCTCGGGAAGCTGTTTTTT. The chain combines TRBV20-1 with TRBJ2-2; 10 positions agree with TRBD1. This CDR3 region has 14 residues. CDR1 is DFQATT and CDR2 is SNEGSKA in the germline V gene (reference sequence).

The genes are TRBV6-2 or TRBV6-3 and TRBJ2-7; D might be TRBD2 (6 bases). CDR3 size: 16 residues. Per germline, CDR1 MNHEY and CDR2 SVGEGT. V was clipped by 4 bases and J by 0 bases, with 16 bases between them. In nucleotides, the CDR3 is TGTGCCAGCAGTTCCTTCACTAGCCTAAGCTCCTACGAGCAGTACTTC. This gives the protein CASSSFTSLSSYEQYF.

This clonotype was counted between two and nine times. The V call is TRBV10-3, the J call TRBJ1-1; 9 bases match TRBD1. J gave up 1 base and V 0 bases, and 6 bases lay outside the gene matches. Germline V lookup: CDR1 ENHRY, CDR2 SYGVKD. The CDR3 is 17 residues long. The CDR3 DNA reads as TGTGCCATCAGTGAGTCGGGACAGGGCCTGGGGAACACTGAAGCTTTCTTT. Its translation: CAISESGQGLGNTEAFF.